These T cell receptor beta chains were read from a single sample in a study of tissue T cells after allogeneic stem cell transplantation. Libraries were prepared by immunoSEQ multiplex PCR; TCRdb keeps only in-frame clonotypes and omits some of them. The sample has about 4,300 clones; about 70% are singletons. The sample in question was duodenal tissue, obtained at autopsy. These receptors were collected from a female patient between 18 and 49 years old with steroid-refractory graft-versus-host disease after an allogeneic stem cell transplant. Some of the T cells may derive from the graft donor. The CDR3 runs from the conserved cysteine through the conserved F or W. The order of the fields is J gene, clone size, V gene, D gene, CDR3 protein, CDR3 DNA. A D gene is named only where the DNA matches it firmly. Rows give clone size only sometimes, using once, few, many, or a class for an expanded clone.

TRBJ1-4 . TRBV5-1 . CASSLGSRGNEKLFF TGCGCCAGCAGCTTGGGTTCGAGAGGGAATGAAAAACTGTTTTTT
TRBJ2-1 . TRBV5-5 . CASSFGGSYNEQFF TGTGCCAGCAGCTTCGGAGGGTCCTACAATGAGCAGTTCTTC
TRBJ1-1 . TRBV19 . CASSIYNTEAFF TGTGCCAGTAGTATTTACAACACTGAAGCTTTCTTT
TRBJ1-2 . TRBV29-1 . CSVEDRDRGVSGYTF TGCAGCGTTGAAGATAGAGATCGGGGAGTCAGTGGCTACACCTTC
TRBJ2-7 few TRBV27 TRBD1 CASSFWPGQRSYEQYF TGTGCCAGCAGTTTTTGGCCGGGACAGAGGTCCTACGAGCAGTACTTC
TRBJ2-5 . TRBV5-1 TRBD2 CASSTWTSGRLGGTQYF TGCGCCAGCAGCACCTGGACTAGCGGACGCCTGGGCGGGACCCAGTACTTC
TRBJ1-1 . TRBV28 . CASNPGTQNTEAFF TGTGCCAGCAACCCCGGGACGCAAAACACTGAAGCTTTCTTT
TRBJ2-3 . TRBV5-4 TRBD2 CASSLEGTSGMSTDTQYF TGTGCCAGCAGCTTGGAAGGGACTAGCGGCATGAGCACAGATACGCAGTATTTT
TRBJ1-4 . TRBV7-9 TRBD1 CASSPGQGTNEKLFF TGTGCCAGCAGCCCTGGACAGGGCACTAATGAAAAACTGTTTTTT
TRBJ2-7 . TRBV6-5 . CASAWTVSYEQYF TGTGCCAGCGCTTGGACAGTCTCCTACGAGCAGTACTTC
TRBJ2-1 . TRBV5-1 . CASSTVGGMRYNEQFF TGCGCCAGCAGCACGGTCGGCGGGATGAGGTACAATGAGCAGTTCTTC
TRBJ2-1 . TRBV2 . CASSKLDSPSEQFF TGTGCCAGCAGTAAGTTAGATTCACCCAGTGAGCAGTTCTTC
TRBJ2-5 . TRBV7-8 . CASSLTQGVKTQYF TGTGCCAGCAGCCTCACGCAGGGTGTAAAGACCCAGTACTTC
TRBJ1-5 few TRBV7-9 . CASSFGQRNQPQHF TGTGCCAGCAGTTTCGGACAACGCAATCAGCCCCAGCATTTT
TRBJ2-7 . TRBV10-2 . CASSLPLYYEQYF TGCGCCAGCAGTTTGCCCCTGTATTACGAGCAGTACTTC
TRBJ2-2 . TRBV3-1/TRBV3-2 . CASSQDFPGTIIGELFF TGTGCCAGCAGCCAAGATTTCCCAGGGACCATTATCGGGGAGCTGTTTTTT
TRBJ2-1 . TRBV12-2 . CATFVGGNNEQFF TGTGCAACCTTTGTGGGGGGAAACAATGAGCAGTTCTTC
TRBJ1-5 . TRBV6-1 TRBD1 CASSDGTGNNQPQHF TGTGCCAGCAGTGACGGGACAGGGAATAATCAGCCCCAGCATTTT
TRBJ1-2 . TRBV4-1 . CASSQDQRQGRRANYGYTF TGCGCCAGCAGCCAAGATCAGCGGCAGGGGCGGAGAGCTAACTATGGCTACACCTTC
TRBJ2-7 few TRBV6-5 . CASSLGPSYEQYF TGTGCCAGCAGCCTGGGCCCGTCCTACGAGCAGTACTTC
TRBJ1-2 . TRBV27 TRBD1 CASSSRDRWTF TGTGCCAGCAGTTCTCGGGACAGGTGGACCTTC
TRBJ2-1 . TRBV5-1 . CASSLGSYNEQFF TGCGCCAGCAGCTTGGGATCCTACAATGAGCAGTTCTTC
TRBJ2-7 . TRBV27 TRBD2 CASTRTSGGAGEQYF TGTGCCAGCACCAGGACTAGCGGGGGGGCCGGAGAGCAGTACTTC
TRBJ2-7 . TRBV7-8 . CATQQPSSGAVQQYF TGTGCCACCCAACAACCCTCGTCCGGGGCCGTTCAGCAGTACTTC
TRBJ1-5 . TRBV27 . CASSHWTGGHRNQPQHF TGTGCCAGCAGTCACTGGACGGGGGGGCATCGTAATCAGCCCCAGCATTTT
TRBJ2-7 . TRBV2 . CASSEGDFLSYEQYF TGTGCCAGCAGCGAGGGGGACTTTCTGTCCTACGAGCAGTACTTC
TRBJ1-1 . TRBV4-1 . CASSQGQWGTEAFF TGCGCCAGCAGCCAAGGACAATGGGGGACTGAAGCTTTCTTT
TRBJ2-2 . TRBV28 . CASSLTGSGELFF TGTGCCAGCAGTTTAACAGGATCCGGGGAGCTGTTTTTT
TRBJ1-2 . TRBV4-1 . CASSQGDIRPYGYTF TGCGCCAGCAGCCAAGGGGACATCAGGCCCTATGGCTACACCTTC
TRBJ2-5 few TRBV5-1 . CASSYRFEETQYF TGCGCCAGCAGCTACCGATTCGAAGAGACCCAGTACTTC